This TCR beta chain was found in a study of identical twins. Remarks on this clonotype: Antigen unknown.

This CDR3 is 14 amino acids long. The V gene's germline CDR1 is SGHAT and CDR2 FQNNGV. The V end was cut by 3 bases, the J end by 4 bases, with 12 bases between. Study conclusions and caveats: A lower insertion count was a feature of abundant cord blood beta clonotypes, with no such feature in memory repertoires. Twin sharing of out-of-frame TCR alpha was underestimated by models in monozygotic pairs.

In TCRdb, the 5' RACE reads were re-called with MiXCR into one record per CDR3 protein. This table holds under 450,000 distinct CDR3 sequences, approximately 18% found once. The genes are TRBV11-2 and TRBJ2-5, with D possibly matching TRBD2 (5 bases). Sequencing was carried out using naive T cells sorted from blood. This TCR was sampled from a man in his fifties in good health. In DNA form, the CDR3 reads TGTGCCAGCAGCTTTCACCGGAGGTCAGAGACCCAGTACTTC. Protein product: CASSFHRRSETQYF.